This entry describes one T cell receptor beta chain. Antigen specificity is unknown. This specimen belongs to a study of OX40 agonist ivuxolimab in advanced cancers. Study in general: Cohort: 80% to 90% men, mean age about 60, aged roughly 20 to 79. Treatment received earlier with anti-PD-1, anti-PD-L1 or anti-CTLA-4 agents was allowed, and 40% had some.

Autoimmune disease history or systemic immunosuppression led to patient exclusion. Regarding the study as a whole: On average, CD8+ T cells showed a greater number of expanded clones than CD4+.

Here immunoSEQ multiplex PCR was the method, and the copy in TCRdb shows in-frame clones only, minus some. The data show around 37,000 clones, around 83% seen once. The length of the CDR3 is 14 residues. Germline CDR1 is MNHEY and CDR2 is SMNVEV (reference sequence). With 6 bases clipped from V and 6 bases from J, the junction kept 4 bases outside the gene matches. This specimen consisted of CD4+ or CD8+ T cells sorted from blood, obtained in a trial of the OX40 agonist ivuxolimab. This TCR was sampled from an adult with an advanced solid tumor such as melanoma, head and neck, liver or kidney cancer. V is TRBV27 and J is TRBJ1-6; 8 nucleotides match TRBD1. CDR3 coding DNA: TGTGCCAGCAGCGACAGGGGTTTTAATTCACCCCTCCACTTT. Amino acid sequence: CASSDRGFNSPLHF.